This T cell receptor beta chain appears in the sequencing data of a study of PD-1 blockade in classical Hodgkin lymphoma. In germline, CDR1 is SGHTS, CDR2 YDEGEE. Trimming left V 0 bases short and J 11 bases short, with 18 bases between. The CDR3 runs 14 residues. Worth noting for this clone: The antigen remains undetermined.

Sequencing was performed with immunoSEQ multiplex PCR; in TCRdb, only in-frame clones are kept and a portion is missing. The sample yields around 60,000 clones, 90% to 95% seen once. Specified time point: cycle 4 day 1 (C4D1), after around six weeks of nivolumab. There was relapse after autologous stem cell transplantation in every patient, and there was variation in brentuximab vedotin exposure. General study points: By C4D1, diversity of CD4+ TCRs had risen significantly, whereas that of CD8+ TCRs had not. Newly diagnosed patients were reported to exhibit reduced baseline TCR diversity relative to healthy donors.

This sample comprised peripheral blood mononuclear cells (PBMCs), obtained before the fourth cycle of nivolumab. This clonotype was obtained from a human donor with classical Hodgkin lymphoma. The chain couples TRBV5-8 to TRBJ2-7; D assignment may be TRBD1 or TRBD2 (6 bases each). The CDR3 DNA is TGTGCCAGCAGCTTGGGGGGGGCGTCGACAGTAAAGTACTTC. It translates to CASSLGGASTVKYF.